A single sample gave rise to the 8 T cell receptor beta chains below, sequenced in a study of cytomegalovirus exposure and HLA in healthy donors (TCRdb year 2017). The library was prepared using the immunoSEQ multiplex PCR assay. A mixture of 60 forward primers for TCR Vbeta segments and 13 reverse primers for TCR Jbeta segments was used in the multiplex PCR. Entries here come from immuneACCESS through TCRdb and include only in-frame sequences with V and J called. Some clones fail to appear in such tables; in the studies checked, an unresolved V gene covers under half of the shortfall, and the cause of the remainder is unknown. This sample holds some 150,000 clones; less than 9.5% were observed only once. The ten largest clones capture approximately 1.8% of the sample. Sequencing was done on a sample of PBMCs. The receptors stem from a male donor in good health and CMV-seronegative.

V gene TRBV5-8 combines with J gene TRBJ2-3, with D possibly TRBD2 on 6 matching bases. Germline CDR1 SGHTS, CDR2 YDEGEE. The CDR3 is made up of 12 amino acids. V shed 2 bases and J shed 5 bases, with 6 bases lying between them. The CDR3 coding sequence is TGTGCCAGCAGCTTCGGGGGAGATACGCAGTATTTT. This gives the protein CASSFGGDTQYF.

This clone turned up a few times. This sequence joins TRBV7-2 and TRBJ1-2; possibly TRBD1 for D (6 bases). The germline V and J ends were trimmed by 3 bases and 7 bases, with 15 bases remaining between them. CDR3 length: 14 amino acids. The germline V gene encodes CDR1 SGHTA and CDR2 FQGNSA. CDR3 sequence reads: CASSFLGGGGGYTF. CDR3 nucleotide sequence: TGTGCCAGCAGCTTCCTCGGGGGGGGCGGTGGCTACACCTTC.

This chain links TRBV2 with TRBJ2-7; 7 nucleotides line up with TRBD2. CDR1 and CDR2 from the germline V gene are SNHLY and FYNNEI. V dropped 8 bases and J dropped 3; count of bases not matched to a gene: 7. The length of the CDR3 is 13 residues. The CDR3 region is CASGAGVYYEQYF. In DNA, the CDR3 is TGTGCCAGCGGGGCGGGAGTATACTACGAGCAGTACTTC.

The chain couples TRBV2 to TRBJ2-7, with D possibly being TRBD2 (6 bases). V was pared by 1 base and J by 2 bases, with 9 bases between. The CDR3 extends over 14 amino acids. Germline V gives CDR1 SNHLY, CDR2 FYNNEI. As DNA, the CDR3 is TGTGCCAGCAGTGAAGGTCTAGCGACCTACGAGCAGTACTTC. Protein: CASSEGLATYEQYF.

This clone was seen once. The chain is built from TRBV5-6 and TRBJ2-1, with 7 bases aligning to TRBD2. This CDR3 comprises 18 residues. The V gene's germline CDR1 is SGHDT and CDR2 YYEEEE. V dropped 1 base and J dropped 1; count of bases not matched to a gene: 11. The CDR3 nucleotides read TGTGCCAGCAGCTTGAGGCTAGCGGCTTCCCAGTCCTACAATGAGCAGTTCTTC. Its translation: CASSLRLAASQSYNEQFF.

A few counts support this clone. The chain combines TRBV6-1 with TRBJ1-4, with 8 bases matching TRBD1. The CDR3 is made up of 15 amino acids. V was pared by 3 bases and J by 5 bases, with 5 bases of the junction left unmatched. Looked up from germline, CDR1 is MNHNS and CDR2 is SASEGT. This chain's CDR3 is CASSEPGTGNEKLFF. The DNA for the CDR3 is TGTGCCAGCAGTGAGCCCGGGACAGGCAATGAAAAACTGTTTTTT.

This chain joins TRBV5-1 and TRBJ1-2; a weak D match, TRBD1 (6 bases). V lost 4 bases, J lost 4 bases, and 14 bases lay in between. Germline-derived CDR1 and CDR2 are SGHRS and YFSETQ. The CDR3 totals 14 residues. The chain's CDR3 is CASSAYGQTYGYTF. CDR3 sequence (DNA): TGCGCCAGCAGCGCCTACGGACAGACCTATGGCTACACCTTC.

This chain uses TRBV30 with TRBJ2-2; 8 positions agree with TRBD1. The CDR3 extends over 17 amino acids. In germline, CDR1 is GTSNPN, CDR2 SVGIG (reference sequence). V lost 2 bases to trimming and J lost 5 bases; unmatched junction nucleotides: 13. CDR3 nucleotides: TGTGCCTGGAGTCCCTCGGACAGGGCCTCTCGGACCGGGGAGCTGTTTTTT. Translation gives CAWSPSDRASRTGELFF.